What follows describes a single T cell receptor (beta chain). Its antigen is currently unknown. These data come from a study of T-cell reconstitution after alpha-beta-depleted transplantation in children. The CDR3 loop spans 17 amino acids. Trimming removed 0 bases from V and 3 bases from J; junction bases left unmatched: 4. Germline lookup yields CDR1 MNHEY and CDR2 SVGAGI. Whole-study findings and limits: Reported findings indicate that, about two months after transplant, alpha-beta T cells came from several hundred expanded clones, which were derived from non-depleted graft cells. Diversity of TCRbeta at day 60 was high in some patients, arising from surviving recipient T cells and thymic progenitors. By one year post-transplant, T-cell counts and diversity largely arose from T cells that were newly produced.

Unique molecular identifiers were incorporated into the prepared TCRbeta library. TCRdb re-called the PCR reads with MiXCR, one entry per CDR3 protein. The repertoire has about 980,000 distinct CDR3 sequences, about 29% of them found once; the top ten carry approximately 30%. This receptor was identified in a boy younger than two who had a stem cell transplant for SCID, so the T cells may come from the graft donor. Source: PBMCs, mostly from graft donor cells, taken 360 days after TCRalphabeta/CD19-depleted stem cell transplant. The J gene is TRBJ2-2, the V gene TRBV6-5; TRBD2 agrees at 10 bases. The CDR3 bases are TGTGCCAGCAGTTACTCGCCGAGCGGGGGGGACACCGGGGAGCTGTTTTTT. It codes for CASSYSPSGGDTGELFF.